This T cell receptor beta chain was identified during a study of T cells in Graves' hyperthyroidism and ophthalmopathy. This CDR3 has 13 residues. The V end lost 7 bases, the J end lost 5 bases, and 15 bases lay between the germline ends. Germline CDR1 SGHAT, CDR2 FQNNGV. This clonotype was counted ten times or more. It was RNA transcripts that yielded the amplified TCR beta CDR3 regions. RT-PCR in the first round (using the HTBI primer set) targeted the TCR CDR3. TCRdb passed the multiplex PCR reads through MiXCR, listing each CDR3 protein once. The table has some 270,000 distinct CDR3 sequences, 10% to 15% seen once.

This TCR was recovered from a woman between 25 and 40 years old with Graves' hyperthyroidism that later progressed to Graves' ophthalmopathy. The sample taken for sequencing was blood. This sequence joins TRBV11-2 and TRBJ2-7; D is tentatively TRBD1 or TRBD2 (5 bases each). This CDR3 is CASTKGLANEQYF. The CDR3, as DNA: TGTGCCAGCACCAAGGGGCTAGCTAACGAGCAGTACTTC.